Following are 30 T cell receptor beta chains from one sample sequenced in a study of cytomegalovirus exposure and HLA in healthy donors. 60 Vbeta and 13 Jbeta primers were used in PCR. Profiled with immunoSEQ multiplex PCR; TCRdb holds only in-frame clones, not every one. This sample yields 100,000 to 150,000 clones, of which 80% are seen a single time; 1% belongs to the top ten. The sequenced sample consisted of PBMCs. Receptors were obtained from a man aged 35 to 55 in good health and CMV-seronegative.

CDR3 protein: CASKGQGSEAFF. The CDR3 nucleotides are TGTGCCAGCAAAGGACAGGGAAGTGAAGCTTTCTTT. The chain employs TRBV27 and TRBJ1-1; TRBD1 matches at 8 bases. Losses at the gene ends were 7 bases for V and 7 bases for J; bases not matched to a gene: 5. CDR3 size: 12 residues. Germline V gives CDR1 MNHEY, CDR2 SMNVEV (reference sequence).

The genes are TRBV19 and TRBJ2-1; 9 nucleotides match TRBD1. V lost 4 bases to trimming and J lost 9 bases; unmatched junction nucleotides: 13. The CDR3 runs 16 residues. In germline, CDR1 is LNHDA, CDR2 SQIVND (reference sequence). The CDR3: CASSKSGTGPISEQFF. The CDR3 DNA is TGTGCCAGTAGTAAATCCGGGACAGGGCCTATTAGTGAGCAGTTCTTC.

The V and J genes are TRBV15 and TRBJ2-7; the match to TRBD2 covers 12 bases. V trimming: 0 bases; J trimming: 0 bases; junction bases outside the gene matches: 0. Germline CDR1 and CDR2: LNHNV and YYDKDF (reference sequence). There are 16 residues in the CDR3. CDR3 DNA: TGTGCCACCAGCAGAGAGACTAGCGGGAGCTCCTACGAGCAGTACTTC. Protein product: CATSRETSGSSYEQYF.

The rearrangement joins TRBV5-1 to TRBJ1-2; 9 bases fit TRBD1. The CDR3 covers 15 residues. With 4 bases clipped from V and 6 bases from J, the junction kept 10 bases outside the gene matches. Germline lookup yields CDR1 SGHRS and CDR2 YFSETQ. This CDR3 is CASSTDTGGRNGYTF. CDR3 bases: TGCGCCAGCAGCACCGATACAGGGGGCCGCAATGGCTACACCTTC. The full variable domain, completed using reference TRBV5-1 and TRBJ1-2, is KAGVTQTPRYLIKTRGQQVTLSCSPISGHRSVSWYQQTPGQGLQFLFEYFSETQRNKGNFPGRFSGRQFSNSRSEMNVSTLELGDSALYLCASSTDTGGRNGYTFGSGTRLTVV.

This clone was picked up one time. The chain joins TRBV5-1 to TRBJ2-5, with 9 bases fitting TRBD1. V shed 3 bases, J shed 3 bases, and the junction held 9 bases outside the gene matches. This CDR3 comprises 16 residues. Per the germline V gene, CDR1 is SGHRS and CDR2 is YFSETQ. The CDR3 reads CASSSRGQGSEETQYF. CDR3 nucleotide sequence: TGCGCCAGCAGCTCCCGAGGACAGGGGTCGGAAGAGACCCAGTACTTC.

The CDR3 coding sequence is TGTGCCAGTAGTATAAAGCAGGGTGTAAGCAATCAGCCCCAGCATTTT. Protein: CASSIKQGVSNQPQHF. V is TRBV19 and J is TRBJ1-5; perhaps TRBD1 as D (5 bases). The V end lost 2 bases, the J end lost 1 base, and 12 bases lay between the germline ends. Germline CDR1 is LNHDA and CDR2 is SQIVND (reference sequence). The CDR3 runs to 16 residues.

This rearrangement joins TRBV18 to TRBJ2-3, with unresolved D. In germline, CDR1 is KGHSH, CDR2 LQKENI. CDR3 length equals 13 residues. Trimming took 3 bases from V and 2 from J, leaving 6 bases between them. CDR3 protein: CASSPRITDTQYF. The CDR3 nucleotides are TGTGCCAGCTCACCCAGGATCACAGATACGCAGTATTTT.

The chain has TRBV10-3 and TRBJ2-3, with D possibly matching TRBD1 (5 bases). The CDR3 extends over 15 amino acids. V lost 6 bases and J lost 0, with 13 bases in between. Germline loops: CDR1 ENHRY, CDR2 SYGVKD. In DNA, the CDR3 is TGTGCCATCAGGGGGCGGAACACTAGCACAGATACGCAGTATTTT. The encoded protein is CAIRGRNTSTDTQYF.

CDR3 amino acids: CASSPRTGATNEKLFF. In nucleotides, the CDR3 is TGTGCCAGCAGCCCACGGACAGGAGCAACTAATGAAAAACTGTTTTTT. This chain links TRBV5-4 with TRBJ1-4; 7 bases line up with TRBD1. The germline V gene encodes CDR1 SGHNT and CDR2 YYREEE (reference sequence). The V and J ends lost 4 bases and 0 bases, in that order; junction bases with no gene match: 6. The CDR3 totals 16 residues.

This chain uses TRBV2 with TRBJ2-7; 7 bases fit TRBD1. Germline trimming cut 7 bases from V and 6 bases from J; bases unmatched to any gene: 9. This CDR3 contains 13 residues. Germline values: CDR1 SNHLY, CDR2 FYNNEI. CDR3 in amino acids: CASNWAGTAEQYF. In DNA, the CDR3 is TGTGCCAGCAATTGGGCCGGGACAGCCGAGCAGTACTTC.

This sequence joins TRBV10-3 and TRBJ2-3, with 12 bases matching TRBD1. Germline V CDR1 and CDR2: ENHRY, SYGVKD. V dropped 5 bases and J dropped 0; count of bases not matched to a gene: 3. The CDR3 sequence is 16 residues long. The CDR3 protein is CAISKGQGASTDTQYF. As DNA, the CDR3 is TGTGCCATCAGTAAGGGACAGGGGGCGAGCACAGATACGCAGTATTTT.

The chain recombines TRBV20-1 with TRBJ2-7; D may be TRBD2 (5 bases). This CDR3 comprises 11 residues. The germline V gene has CDR1 DFQATT and CDR2 SNEGSKA (reference sequence). Trimming removed 6 bases at V and 5 bases at J, with 11 bases between. The CDR3 bases are TGCAGTGCGAGGGCTTCCCACGAGCAGTACTTC. Amino acid sequence: CSARASHEQYF.

This clone was observed once. The chain couples TRBV28 to TRBJ2-3, with TRBD2 identical over 9 bases. With 2 bases clipped from V and 2 bases from J, the junction kept 5 bases outside the gene matches. CDR3 length: 16 residues. In germline, CDR1 is MDHEN, CDR2 SYDVKM. The CDR3: CASSLGASGDTDTQYF. CDR3 DNA sequence: TGTGCCAGCAGTTTAGGGGCTAGCGGGGACACAGATACGCAGTATTTT.

The chain couples TRBV28 to TRBJ2-3; no clear D gene. Trimming shortened V by 3 bases and J by 5 bases, and 3 bases separated the two germline ends. CDR3 length: 11 amino acids. Germline V gives CDR1 MDHEN, CDR2 SYDVKM. The CDR3: CASSLRDTQYF. In DNA, the CDR3 is TGTGCCAGCAGTTTGAGAGATACGCAGTATTTT.

This clone was found a few times. Other DNA sequences in the sample encode the same CDR3. The rearrangement uses TRBV2 and TRBJ2-1, with no clear D. The CDR3 has 11 amino acids. V lost 5 bases to trimming and J lost 4 bases, with 3 bases between them. Germline assignment: CDR1 SNHLY and CDR2 FYNNEI. CDR3 in DNA: TGTGCCAGCAGTCCGTACAATGAGCAGTTCTTC. It specifies CASSPYNEQFF.

This clone occurred a few times. This chain uses TRBV6-6 with TRBJ2-7, with 12 bases identical to TRBD2. Germline-derived CDR1 and CDR2 are MNHNY and SVGAGI (reference sequence). With V trimmed by 5 bases and J by 4 bases, 3 bases remained unmatched. The CDR3 extends over 14 amino acids. The CDR3 DNA follows: TGTGCCAGCAGTCGGACTAGCGGGAAATACGAGCAGTACTTC. Translating gives CASSRTSGKYEQYF.

The chain employs TRBV2 and TRBJ1-1; 9 bases map to TRBD1. Germline trimming cut 9 bases from V and 4 bases from J; bases unmatched to any gene: 6. Germline loops: CDR1 SNHLY, CDR2 FYNNEI. This CDR3 has 13 residues. For the CDR3, the DNA is TGTGCCAGTAAAGGACAGGGGCGCACTGAAGCTTTCTTT. It translates to CASKGQGRTEAFF.

This clone was observed once. V usage is TRBV28 and J usage is TRBJ1-3; 7 bases agree with TRBD1. This CDR3 has 14 residues. Per the germline V gene, CDR1 is MDHEN and CDR2 is SYDVKM. With 6 bases clipped from V and 1 base from J, the junction kept 3 bases outside the gene matches. The CDR3 region is CASRNRGSGNTIYF. CDR3 bases: TGTGCCAGCAGGAACAGGGGTTCTGGAAACACCATATATTTT.

J is TRBJ2-7 and V is TRBV5-1, with D possibly matching TRBD2 (6 bases). Germline CDR1 SGHRS, CDR2 YFSETQ. V shed 4 bases and J shed 6 bases, with 14 bases lying between them. The CDR3 loop spans 13 amino acids. CDR3 bases: TGCGCCAGCAGCGCGCCGCCTAGCGCCGAGCAGTACTTC. Residues: CASSAPPSAEQYF.

V is TRBV13 and J is TRBJ2-7, with TRBD2 matching 15 bases. Trimming at V came to 5 bases and at J to 7 bases, leaving 9 bases not matched to a gene. The CDR3 has 16 amino acids. From germline, CDR1 is PRHDT and CDR2 FYEKMQ (reference sequence). The CDR3, as DNA: TGTGCCAGCAGCCGACAAAGGGGACTAGCGGGGGGAGAGCAGTACTTC. This gives the protein CASSRQRGLAGGEQYF. The whole variable domain, filled in from reference TRBV13 and TRBJ2-7, reads AAGVIQSPRHLIKEKRETATLKCYPIPRHDTVYWYQQGPGQDPQFLISFYEKMQSDKGSIPDRFSAQQFSDYHSELNMSSLELGDSALYFCASSRQRGLAGGEQYFGPGTRLTVT.

This clone showed up just a few times. The genes are TRBV7-9 and TRBJ1-1; TRBD1 matches at 8 bases. CDR3 size: 16 residues. Germline-derived CDR1 and CDR2 are SEHNR and FQNEAQ (reference sequence). With V trimmed by 2 bases and J by 5 bases, 10 bases remained unmatched. CDR3 nucleotide sequence: TGTGCCAGCAGCTTACGAGGAACCAGGGGGCGGACTGAAGCTTTCTTT. Translation gives CASSLRGTRGRTEAFF.

The rearrangement links TRBV18 to TRBJ2-1; 8 bases align to TRBD2. CDR1 is KGHSH, CDR2 LQKENI, per germline. This CDR3 is 14 amino acids long. Trimming removed 8 bases from V and 4 bases from J; junction bases left unmatched: 7. DNA of the CDR3: TGTGCCAGCGCCTCTGCGGGAGGTTACAATGAGCAGTTCTTC. As protein: CASASAGGYNEQFF.

This sequence joins TRBV15 and TRBJ1-5; perhaps TRBD1 as D (6 bases). CDR1 is LNHNV, CDR2 YYDKDF, per germline (reference sequence). This CDR3 contains 16 residues. V lost 0 bases, J lost 0 bases, and 9 bases lay in between. The CDR3 nucleotides read TGTGCCACCAGCAGAGAAGGGACATATAGCAATCAGCCCCAGCATTTT. Amino acid sequence: CATSREGTYSNQPQHF.

CDR3 protein: CASSLASGQGTFSYEQYF. The CDR3 DNA is TGCGCCAGCAGCTTGGCCTCGGGACAGGGGACCTTCTCCTACGAGCAGTACTTC. The rearrangement joins TRBV5-1 to TRBJ2-7, with 10 bases identical to TRBD1. This CDR3 region has 18 residues. The trim removed 0 bases at V and 0 bases at J, leaving 9 bases unmatched. The germline V gene has CDR1 SGHRS and CDR2 YFSETQ.

Written as DNA, the CDR3 is TGTGCCAGCGCCTTAGGGGGAGGGAGCTCCTACGAGCAGTACTTC. Amino acids: CASALGGGSSYEQYF. The chain joins TRBV7-9 to TRBJ2-7; weak D call: TRBD2 (7 bases). Trimming removed 8 bases at V and 0 bases at J, with 17 bases between. There are 15 residues in the CDR3. The germline CDR1 and CDR2 sequences are SEHNR and FQNEAQ (reference sequence). Drawing the rest from reference TRBV7-9 and TRBJ2-7, the complete variable domain is DTGVSQNPRHKITKRGQNVTFRCDPISEHNRLYWYRQTLGQGPEFLTYFQNEAQLEKSRLLSDRFSAERPKGSFSTLEIQRTEQGDSAMYLCASALGGGSSYEQYFGPGTRLTVT.

This rearrangement joins TRBV5-6 to TRBJ2-3; TRBD2 is a possible D gene (6 bases). The germline CDR1 and CDR2 sequences are SGHDT and YYEEEE. V was trimmed by 3 bases and J by 14 bases, leaving 16 bases between them. The CDR3 loop spans 12 amino acids. The CDR3 here is CASSSQTRVRYF. The CDR3 DNA reads as TGTGCCAGCAGCTCCCAGACTAGAGTCCGGTATTTT.

CDR3 DNA: TGCGCCAGCAGCTTAAACACTGGGGACACCAATTCACCCCTCCACTTT. Protein: CASSLNTGDTNSPLHF. The chain is built from TRBV5-1 and TRBJ1-6, with D possibly being TRBD1 (6 bases). The V end was cut by 2 bases, the J end by 7 bases, with 16 bases between. There are 16 residues in the CDR3. Germline loops: CDR1 SGHRS, CDR2 YFSETQ.

This clone has just one count. This rearrangement joins TRBV7-3 to TRBJ2-1, with D maybe TRBD1 (6 bases). V dropped 4 bases and J dropped 6 bases, with 13 bases sitting between them. Germline V gives CDR1 SGHTA, CDR2 FQGTGA. CDR3 length equals 14 residues. The CDR3 sequence is CASSSGPGVNEQFF. CDR3 bases: TGTGCCAGCAGCTCTGGGCCAGGGGTCAATGAGCAGTTCTTC.

The rearrangement uses TRBV5-5 and TRBJ1-4, with D tentatively TRBD1 (6 bases). From germline, CDR1 is SGHKS and CDR2 YYEKEE (reference sequence). The CDR3 sequence is 13 residues long. Trimming pared 4 bases from V and 8 bases from J, leaving 12 bases between. DNA for the CDR3: TGTGCCAGCAGCCGGGGGGGGCGGGAAAAACTGTTTTTT. As protein: CASSRGGREKLFF.

The chain carries TRBV28 and TRBJ2-7; TRBD1 matches at 9 bases. Losses at the gene ends were 7 bases for V and 5 bases for J; bases not matched to a gene: 6. CDR3 length: 13 amino acids. Germline V gene sequence: CDR1 MDHEN, CDR2 SYDVKM. For the CDR3, the DNA is TGTGCCAGCAATTACAGGGGGCAAAACGAGCAGTACTTC. It codes for CASNYRGQNEQYF.